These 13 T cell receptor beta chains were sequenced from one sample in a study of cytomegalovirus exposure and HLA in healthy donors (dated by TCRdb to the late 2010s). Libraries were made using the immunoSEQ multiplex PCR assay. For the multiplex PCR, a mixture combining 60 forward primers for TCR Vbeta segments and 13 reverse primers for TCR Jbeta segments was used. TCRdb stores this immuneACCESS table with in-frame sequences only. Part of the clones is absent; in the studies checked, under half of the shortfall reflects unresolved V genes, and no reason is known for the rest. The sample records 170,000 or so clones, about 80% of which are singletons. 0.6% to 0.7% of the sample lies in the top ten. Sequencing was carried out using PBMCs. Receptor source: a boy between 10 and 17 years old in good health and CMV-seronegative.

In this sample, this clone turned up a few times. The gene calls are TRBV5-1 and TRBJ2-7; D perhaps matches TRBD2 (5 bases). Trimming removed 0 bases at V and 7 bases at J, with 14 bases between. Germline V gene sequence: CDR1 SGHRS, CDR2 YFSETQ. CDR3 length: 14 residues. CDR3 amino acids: CASSLDPSGGEQYF. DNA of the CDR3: TGCGCCAGCAGCTTGGATCCAAGCGGAGGAGAGCAGTACTTC.

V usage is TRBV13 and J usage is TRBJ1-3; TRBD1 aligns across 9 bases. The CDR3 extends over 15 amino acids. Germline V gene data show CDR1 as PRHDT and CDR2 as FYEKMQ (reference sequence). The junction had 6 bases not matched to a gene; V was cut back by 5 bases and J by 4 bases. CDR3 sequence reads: CASSTGQGSGNTIYF. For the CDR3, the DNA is TGTGCCAGCAGCACAGGACAGGGGTCCGGAAACACCATATATTTT.

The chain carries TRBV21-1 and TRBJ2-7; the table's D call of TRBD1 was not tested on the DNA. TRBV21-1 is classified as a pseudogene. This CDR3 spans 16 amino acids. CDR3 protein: CASSKGEDRGSYEQYF. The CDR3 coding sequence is TGTGCCAGCAGCAAAGGCGAGGACAGGGGTTCCTACGAGCAGTACTTC.

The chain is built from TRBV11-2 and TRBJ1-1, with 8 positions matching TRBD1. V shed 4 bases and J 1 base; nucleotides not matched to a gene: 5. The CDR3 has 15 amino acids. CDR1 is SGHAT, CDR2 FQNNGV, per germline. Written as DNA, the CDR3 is TGTGCCAGCAGCTCGTTCGGGACAGGGAACACTGAAGCTTTCTTT. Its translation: CASSSFGTGNTEAFF.

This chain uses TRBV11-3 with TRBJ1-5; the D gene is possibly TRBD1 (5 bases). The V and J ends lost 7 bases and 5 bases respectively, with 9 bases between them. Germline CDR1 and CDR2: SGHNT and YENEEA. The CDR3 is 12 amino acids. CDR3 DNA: TGTGCCAGCAAGGGGTCCGATCAGCCCCAGCATTTT. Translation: CASKGSDQPQHF.

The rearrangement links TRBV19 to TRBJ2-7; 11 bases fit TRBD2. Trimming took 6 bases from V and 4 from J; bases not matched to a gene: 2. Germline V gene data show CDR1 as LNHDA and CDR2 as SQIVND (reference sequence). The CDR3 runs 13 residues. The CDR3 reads CASSLAGGYEQYF. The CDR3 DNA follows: TGTGCCAGTAGCCTAGCGGGAGGTTACGAGCAGTACTTC.

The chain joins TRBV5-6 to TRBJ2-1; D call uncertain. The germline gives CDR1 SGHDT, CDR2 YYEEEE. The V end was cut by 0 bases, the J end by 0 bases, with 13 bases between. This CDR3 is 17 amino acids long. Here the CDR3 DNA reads TGTGCCAGCAGCTTGGAGAGGTTCCTAAGCTCCTACAATGAGCAGTTCTTC. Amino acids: CASSLERFLSSYNEQFF.

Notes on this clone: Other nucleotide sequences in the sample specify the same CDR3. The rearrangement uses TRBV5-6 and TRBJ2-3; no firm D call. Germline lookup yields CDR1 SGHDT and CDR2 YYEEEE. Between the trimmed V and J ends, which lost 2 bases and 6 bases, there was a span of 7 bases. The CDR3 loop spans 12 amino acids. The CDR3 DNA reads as TGTGCCAGCAGCTTAGCAAGTGATACGCAGTATTTT. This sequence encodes CASSLASDTQYF.

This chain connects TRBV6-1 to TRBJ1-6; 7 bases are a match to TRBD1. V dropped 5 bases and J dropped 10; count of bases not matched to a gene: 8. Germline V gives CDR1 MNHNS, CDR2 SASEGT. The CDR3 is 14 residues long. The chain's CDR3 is CASSKKQGESPLHF. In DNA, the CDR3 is TGTGCCAGCAGTAAAAAGCAGGGGGAATCACCCCTCCACTTT.

In nucleotides, the CDR3 is TGTGCCAGCAGCCGCGGGACAGGGAATGGCTACACCTTC. Its protein product is CASSRGTGNGYTF. The chain is built from TRBV7-2 and TRBJ1-2; 9 positions match TRBD1. With 5 bases clipped from V and 6 bases from J, the junction kept 4 bases outside the gene matches. The germline V gene encodes CDR1 SGHTA and CDR2 FQGNSA. The CDR3 has 13 residues.

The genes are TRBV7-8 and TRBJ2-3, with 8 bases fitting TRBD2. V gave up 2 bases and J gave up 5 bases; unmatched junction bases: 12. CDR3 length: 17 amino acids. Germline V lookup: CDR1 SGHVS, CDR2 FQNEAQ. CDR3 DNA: TGTGCCAGCAGCTTACCGAGACTAGCGCATCAGGTAGATACGCAGTATTTT. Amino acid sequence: CASSLPRLAHQVDTQYF.

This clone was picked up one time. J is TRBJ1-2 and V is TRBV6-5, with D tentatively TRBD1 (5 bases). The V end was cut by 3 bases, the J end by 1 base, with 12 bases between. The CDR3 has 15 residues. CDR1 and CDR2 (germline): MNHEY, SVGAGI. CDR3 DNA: TGTGCCAGCAGTTATATCCTGGGGGGTAACTATGGCTACACCTTC. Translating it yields CASSYILGGNYGYTF.

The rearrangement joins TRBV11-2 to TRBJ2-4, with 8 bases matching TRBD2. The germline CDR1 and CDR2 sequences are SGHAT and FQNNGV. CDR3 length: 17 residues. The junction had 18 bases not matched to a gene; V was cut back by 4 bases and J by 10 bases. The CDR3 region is CASSSRRDGGETSIQYF. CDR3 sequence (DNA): TGTGCCAGCAGCTCGCGTCGGGACGGGGGGGAAACCTCAATTCAGTACTTC.